This T cell receptor beta chain was captured by sequencing in a study of blood T cells in healthy people across ages. Alongside a J-beta primer mix, a sample-barcoded 5' primer served in a second PCR lasting about 7 to 11 cycles. A single record per CDR3 protein comes from TCRdb applying MiXCR to the 5' RACE reads. The sample records 650,000 to 700,000 distinct CDR3 sequences, roughly 32% being singletons. The CDR3 loop spans 14 amino acids. Trimming left V 3 bases short and J 6 bases short, with 12 bases between. CDR1 and CDR2 (germline): MDHEN, SYDVKM. This clonotype was found many times. This TCR came from a woman over 75 in good health. The sequencing sample was made of blood. The rearrangement uses TRBV28 and TRBJ2-1; D is unresolved. In DNA, the CDR3 is TGTGCCAGCAGTTTGAGGTATACTGCCAATGAGCAGTTCTTC. It codes for CASSLRYTANEQFF.